Below, one TCR beta chain is given with its context. This entry belongs to a study of blood T cell repertoires in COVID-19. As for the study in general: The United States, Italy and Spain were the sources of the acute and convalescent COVID-19 samples. Sample material is recorded as cDNA or gDNA derived from T cells, B-cell-depleted T cells, or PBMCs.

CDR1 SGHDT and CDR2 YYEEEE come from the germline V gene. The CDR3 has 15 amino acids. Losses at the gene ends were 2 bases for V and 4 bases for J; bases not matched to a gene: 8. In the study's own analysis: Amplification from reference gene primers served as the basis for estimated nucleated cell counts. Some clones are missing from TCRdb's copy, which holds only in-frame ones; the method was immunoSEQ multiplex PCR. V, J and clone size are those of that table, while D and trimming were read from the DNA. In the table there are about 100,000 clones, 90% of which are singletons. The source material was peripheral blood. The rearrangement joins TRBV5-6 to TRBJ1-1; 7 bases map to TRBD1. This TCR came from a human donor with active COVID-19. The donor label of this sample is uncertain. CDR3 in amino acids: CASSFRGLGITEAFF. As DNA, the CDR3 is TGTGCCAGCAGCTTTAGGGGGCTCGGGATCACTGAAGCTTTCTTT.